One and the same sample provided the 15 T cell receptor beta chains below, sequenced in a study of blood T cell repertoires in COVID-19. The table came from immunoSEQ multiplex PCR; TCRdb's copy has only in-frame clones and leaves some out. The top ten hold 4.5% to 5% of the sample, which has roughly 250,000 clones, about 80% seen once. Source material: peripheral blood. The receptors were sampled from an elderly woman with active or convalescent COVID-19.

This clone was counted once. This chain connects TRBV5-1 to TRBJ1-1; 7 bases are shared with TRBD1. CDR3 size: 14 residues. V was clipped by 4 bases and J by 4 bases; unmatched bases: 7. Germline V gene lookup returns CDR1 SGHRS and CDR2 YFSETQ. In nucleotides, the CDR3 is TGCGCCAGCAGCCCAGACAGGGCGGGCACTGAAGCTTTCTTT. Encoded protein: CASSPDRAGTEAFF.

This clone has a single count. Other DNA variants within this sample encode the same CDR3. The DNA for the CDR3 is TGTGCCAGTAGTCCAACGGGGACCTACGAGCAGTACTTC. Translated: CASSPTGTYEQYF. The chain carries TRBV19 and TRBJ2-7, with D possibly TRBD2 on 5 matching bases. Per the germline V gene, CDR1 is LNHDA and CDR2 is SQIVND (reference sequence). The CDR3 spans 13 residues. Trimming left V 5 bases short and J 2 bases short, with 10 bases between.

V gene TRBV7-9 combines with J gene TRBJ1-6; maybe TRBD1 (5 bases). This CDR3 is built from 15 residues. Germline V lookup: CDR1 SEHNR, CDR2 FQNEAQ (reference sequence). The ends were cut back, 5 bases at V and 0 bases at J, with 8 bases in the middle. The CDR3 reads CASSPRGSYNSPLHF. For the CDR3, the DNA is TGTGCCAGCAGCCCTAGGGGCTCCTATAATTCACCCCTCCACTTT.

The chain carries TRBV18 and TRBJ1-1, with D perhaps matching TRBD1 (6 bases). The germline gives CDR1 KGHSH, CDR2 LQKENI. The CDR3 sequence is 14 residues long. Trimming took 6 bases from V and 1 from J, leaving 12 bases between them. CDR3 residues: CASSQGQRNTEAFF. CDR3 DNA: TGTGCCAGCTCCCAGGGACAACGGAACACTGAAGCTTTCTTT.

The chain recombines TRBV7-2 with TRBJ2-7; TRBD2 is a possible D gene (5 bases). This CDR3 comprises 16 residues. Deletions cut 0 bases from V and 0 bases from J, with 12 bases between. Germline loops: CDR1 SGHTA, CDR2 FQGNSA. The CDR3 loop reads CASSLAPGISSYEQYF. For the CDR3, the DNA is TGTGCCAGCAGCTTAGCGCCGGGGATTAGCTCCTACGAGCAGTACTTC. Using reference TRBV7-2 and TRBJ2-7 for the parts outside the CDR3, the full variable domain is GAGVSQSPSNKVTEKGKDVELRCDPISGHTALYWYRQSLGQGLEFLIYFQGNSAPDKSGLPSDRFSAERTGGSVSTLTIQRTQQEDSAVYLCASSLAPGISSYEQYFGPGTRLTVT.

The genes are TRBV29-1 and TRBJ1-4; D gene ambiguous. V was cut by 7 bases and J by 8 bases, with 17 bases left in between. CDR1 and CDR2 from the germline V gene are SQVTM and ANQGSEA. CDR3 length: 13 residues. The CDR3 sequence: CSGQVGLGEKLFF. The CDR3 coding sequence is TGCAGCGGTCAGGTAGGACTAGGAGAAAAACTGTTTTTT.

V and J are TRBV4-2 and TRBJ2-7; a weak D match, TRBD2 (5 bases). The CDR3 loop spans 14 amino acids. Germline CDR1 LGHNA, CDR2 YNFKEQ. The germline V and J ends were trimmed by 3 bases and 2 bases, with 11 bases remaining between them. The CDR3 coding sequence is TGTGCCAGCAGCCAGGGATCGGGGACCTACGAGCAGTACTTC. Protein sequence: CASSQGSGTYEQYF.

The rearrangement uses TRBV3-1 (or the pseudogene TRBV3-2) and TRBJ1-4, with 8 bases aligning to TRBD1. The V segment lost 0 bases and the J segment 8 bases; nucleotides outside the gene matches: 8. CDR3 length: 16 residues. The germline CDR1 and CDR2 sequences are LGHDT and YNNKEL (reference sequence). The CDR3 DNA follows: TGTGCCAGCAGCCAAGATAGTCACAGGGGGGGCGAAAAACTGTTTTTT. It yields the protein CASSQDSHRGGEKLFF.

The CDR3 nucleotides read TGTGCCTGGAGTAAGGACAGGGCGTTTGGAAACACCATATATTTT. Its translation: CAWSKDRAFGNTIYF. V and J are TRBV30 and TRBJ1-3, with TRBD1 matching over 8 bases. Germline CDR1 GTSNPN, CDR2 SVGIG (reference sequence). Trimming at V came to 2 bases and at J to 3 bases, leaving 6 bases not matched to a gene. The CDR3 totals 15 residues.

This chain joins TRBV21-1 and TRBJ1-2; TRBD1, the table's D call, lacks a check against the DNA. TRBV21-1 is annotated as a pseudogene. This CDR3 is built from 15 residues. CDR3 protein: CASSKGTGGCYGYTF. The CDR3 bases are TGTGCCAGCAGCAAAGGGACAGGGGGATGCTATGGCTACACCTTC.

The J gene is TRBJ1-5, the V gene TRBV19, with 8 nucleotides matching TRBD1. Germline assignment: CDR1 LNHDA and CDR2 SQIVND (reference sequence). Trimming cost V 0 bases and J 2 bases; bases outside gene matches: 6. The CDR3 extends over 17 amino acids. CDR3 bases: TGTGCCAGTAGTATAGATCTAGCAGGGGGCGGCAATCAGCCCCAGCATTTT. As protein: CASSIDLAGGGNQPQHF.

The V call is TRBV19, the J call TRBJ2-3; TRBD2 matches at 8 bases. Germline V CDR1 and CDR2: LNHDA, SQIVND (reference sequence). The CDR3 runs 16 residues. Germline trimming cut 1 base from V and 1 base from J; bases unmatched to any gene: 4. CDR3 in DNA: TGTGCCAGTAGTATAGCGGGTAGCGGGGGCACAGATACGCAGTATTTT. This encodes CASSIAGSGGTDTQYF.

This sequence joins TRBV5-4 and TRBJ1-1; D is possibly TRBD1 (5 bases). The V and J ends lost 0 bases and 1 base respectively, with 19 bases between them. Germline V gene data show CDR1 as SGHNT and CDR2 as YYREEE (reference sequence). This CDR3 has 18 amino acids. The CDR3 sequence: CASSLARGDERGNTEAFF. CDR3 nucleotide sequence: TGTGCCAGCAGCTTGGCCCGGGGGGATGAAAGGGGGAACACTGAAGCTTTCTTT.

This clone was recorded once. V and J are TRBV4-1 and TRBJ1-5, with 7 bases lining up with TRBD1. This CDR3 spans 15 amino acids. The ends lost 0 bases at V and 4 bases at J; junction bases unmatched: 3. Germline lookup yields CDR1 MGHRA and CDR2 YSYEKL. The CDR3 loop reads CASSQDPGGNQPQHF. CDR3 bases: TGCGCCAGCAGCCAAGATCCAGGGGGGAATCAGCCCCAGCATTTT.

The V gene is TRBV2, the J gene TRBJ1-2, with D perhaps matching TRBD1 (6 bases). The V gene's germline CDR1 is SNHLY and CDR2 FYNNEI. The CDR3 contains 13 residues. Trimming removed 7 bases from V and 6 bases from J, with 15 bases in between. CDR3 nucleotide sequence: TGTGCCAGCACAACAGGGCCATCGGATGGCTACACCTTC. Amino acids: CASTTGPSDGYTF.